The following is a TCR beta chain sequence with its context. Profiling relied on immunoSEQ multiplex PCR, and the TCRdb table lists in-frame clones only, not all of them. Among approximately 1,000,000 clones listed, about four fifths were seen once. The CDR3 has 14 residues. The germline V gene has CDR1 MNHNS and CDR2 SASEGT. The V end was cut by 5 bases, the J end by 1 base, with 11 bases between. This sample is drawn from a study of shared clonotypes between healthy human individuals. The source of this sequence is a man in his late teens or twenties in good health. Some clones in this sample may be carry-over from other donors' samples. Sample: memory CD4+ T cells from PBMCs. Subset reported: CD45RA-negative fraction. The chain links TRBV6-1 to TRBJ1-1, with unresolved D. The CDR3 protein is CASSKDLKNTEAFF. Written as DNA, the CDR3 is TGTGCCAGCAGTAAAGACCTAAAGAACACTGAAGCTTTCTTT.